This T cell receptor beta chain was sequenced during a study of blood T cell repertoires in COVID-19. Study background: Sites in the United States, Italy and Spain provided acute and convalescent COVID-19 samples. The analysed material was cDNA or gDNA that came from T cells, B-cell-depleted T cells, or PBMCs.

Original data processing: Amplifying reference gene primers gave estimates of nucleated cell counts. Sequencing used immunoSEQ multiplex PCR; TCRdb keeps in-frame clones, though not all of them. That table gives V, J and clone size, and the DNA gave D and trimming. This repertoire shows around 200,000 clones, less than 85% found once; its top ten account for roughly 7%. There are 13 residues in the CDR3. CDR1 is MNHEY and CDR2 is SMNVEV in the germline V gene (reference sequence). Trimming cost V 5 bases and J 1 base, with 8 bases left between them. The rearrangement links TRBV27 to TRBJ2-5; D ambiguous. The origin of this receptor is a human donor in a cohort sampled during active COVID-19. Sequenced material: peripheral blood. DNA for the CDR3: TGTGCCAGCAGTCCTATCCGCCAAGAGACCCAGTACTTC. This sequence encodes CASSPIRQETQYF.